This T cell receptor (beta chain) was observed in a study of blood T cell repertoires in COVID-19. Study-wide background: Sample material is recorded as cDNA or gDNA derived from T cells, B-cell-depleted T cells, or PBMCs.

Clones were read by immunoSEQ multiplex PCR, and TCRdb kept only the in-frame ones, dropping some. The table lists 150,000 to 200,000 clones, around 79% of them singletons. Cohort assignment relied on participant-reported clinical history. The V gene end was trimmed by 7 bases and the J gene end by 6 bases; junction bases not matched to a gene: 5. The CDR3 is 13 residues long. CDR1 ENHRY and CDR2 SYGVKD come from the germline V gene. The specimen was PBMCs or T cells enriched from blood (not recorded which). The receptor was isolated from a man between 50 and 59 years old who had recovered from COVID-19. The chain carries TRBV10-3 and TRBJ2-2, with 7 bases matching TRBD2. For the CDR3, the DNA is TGTGCCATCAACTCGGGGGGAGCCGGGGAGCTGTTTTTT. Translated, it gives CAINSGGAGELFF.